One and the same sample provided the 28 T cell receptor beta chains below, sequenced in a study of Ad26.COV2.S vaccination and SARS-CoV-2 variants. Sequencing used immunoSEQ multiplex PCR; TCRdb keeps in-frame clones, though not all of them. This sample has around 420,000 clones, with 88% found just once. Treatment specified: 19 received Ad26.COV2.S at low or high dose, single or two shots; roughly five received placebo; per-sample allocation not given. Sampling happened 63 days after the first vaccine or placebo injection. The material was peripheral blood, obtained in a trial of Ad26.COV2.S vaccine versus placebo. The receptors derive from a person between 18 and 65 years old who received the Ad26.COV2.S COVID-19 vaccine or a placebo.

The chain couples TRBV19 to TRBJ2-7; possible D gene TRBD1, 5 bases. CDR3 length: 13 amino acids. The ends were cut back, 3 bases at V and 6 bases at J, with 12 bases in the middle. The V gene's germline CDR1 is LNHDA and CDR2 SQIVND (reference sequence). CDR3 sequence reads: CASSIKQGSEQYF. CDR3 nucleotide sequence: TGTGCCAGTAGTATTAAGCAGGGTAGCGAGCAGTACTTC.

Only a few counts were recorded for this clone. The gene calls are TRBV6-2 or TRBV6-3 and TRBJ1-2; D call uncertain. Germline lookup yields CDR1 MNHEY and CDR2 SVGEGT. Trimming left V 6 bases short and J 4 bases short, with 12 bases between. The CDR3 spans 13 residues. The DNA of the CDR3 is TGTGCCAGCAGCACCGGACTGGTCTATGGCTACACCTTC. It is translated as CASSTGLVYGYTF.

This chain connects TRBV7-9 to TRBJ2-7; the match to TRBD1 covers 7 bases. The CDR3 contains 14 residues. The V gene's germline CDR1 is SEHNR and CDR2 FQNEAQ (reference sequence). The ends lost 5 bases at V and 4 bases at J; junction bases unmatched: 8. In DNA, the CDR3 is TGTGCCAGCAGCGACAGGGACAACCCTTACGAGCAGTACTTC. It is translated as CASSDRDNPYEQYF.

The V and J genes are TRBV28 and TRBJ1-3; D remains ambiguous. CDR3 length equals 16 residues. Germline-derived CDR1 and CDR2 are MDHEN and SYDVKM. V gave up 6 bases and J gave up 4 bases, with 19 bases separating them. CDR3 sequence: CASSLTPEMGGNTIYF. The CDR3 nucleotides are TGTGCCAGCAGCCTAACTCCTGAGATGGGCGGAAACACCATATATTTT.

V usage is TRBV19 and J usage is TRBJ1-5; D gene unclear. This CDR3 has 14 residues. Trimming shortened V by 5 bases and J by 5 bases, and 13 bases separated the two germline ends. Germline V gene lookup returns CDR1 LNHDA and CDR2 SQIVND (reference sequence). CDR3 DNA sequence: TGTGCCAGTAGTTATGACATTGGGGATCAGCCCCAGCATTTT. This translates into CASSYDIGDQPQHF.

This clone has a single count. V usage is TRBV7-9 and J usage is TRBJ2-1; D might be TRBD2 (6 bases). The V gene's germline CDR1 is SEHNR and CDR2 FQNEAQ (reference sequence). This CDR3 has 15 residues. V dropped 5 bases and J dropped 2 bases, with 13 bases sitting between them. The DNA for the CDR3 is TGTGCCAGCAGCCCCCCCGGGGAGGCCTACAATGAGCAGTTCTTC. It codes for CASSPPGEAYNEQFF.

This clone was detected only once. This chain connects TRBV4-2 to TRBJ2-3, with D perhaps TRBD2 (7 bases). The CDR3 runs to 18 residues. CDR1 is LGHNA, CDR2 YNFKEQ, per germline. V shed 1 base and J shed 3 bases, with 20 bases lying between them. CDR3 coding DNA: TGTGCCAGCAGCCAAGTAGGGAGAGGCGGGGGCAAAACAGATACGCAGTATTTT. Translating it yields CASSQVGRGGGKTDTQYF.

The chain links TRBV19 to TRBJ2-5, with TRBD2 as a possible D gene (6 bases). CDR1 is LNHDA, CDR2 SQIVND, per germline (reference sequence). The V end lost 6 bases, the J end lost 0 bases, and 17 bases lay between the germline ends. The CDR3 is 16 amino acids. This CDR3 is CASRVAGRRHQETQYF. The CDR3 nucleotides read TGTGCCAGTAGAGTTGCGGGGAGACGTCACCAAGAGACCCAGTACTTC.

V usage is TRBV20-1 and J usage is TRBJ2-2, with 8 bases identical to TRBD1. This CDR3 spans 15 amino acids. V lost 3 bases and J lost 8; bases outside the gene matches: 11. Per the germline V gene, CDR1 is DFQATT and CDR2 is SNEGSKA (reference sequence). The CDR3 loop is CSASSWRQGWGELFF. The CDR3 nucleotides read TGCAGTGCTAGTTCATGGAGACAGGGGTGGGGGGAGCTGTTTTTT.

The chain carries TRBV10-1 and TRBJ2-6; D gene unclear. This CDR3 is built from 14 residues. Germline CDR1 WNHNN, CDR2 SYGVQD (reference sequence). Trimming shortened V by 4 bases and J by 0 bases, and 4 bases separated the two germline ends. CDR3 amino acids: CASSVGSGANVLTF. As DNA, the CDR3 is TGCGCCAGCAGTGTTGGCTCTGGGGCCAACGTCCTGACTTTC.

The CDR3 DNA reads TGTGCCATCAGGAGCGGGGGGGCAACCTACGAGCAGTACTTC. Translation: CAIRSGGATYEQYF. The rearrangement uses TRBV10-3 and TRBJ2-7; 10 bases are shared with TRBD2. CDR3 length: 14 amino acids. V lost 6 bases, J lost 2 bases, and 4 bases stayed unmatched. From germline, CDR1 is ENHRY and CDR2 SYGVKD.

DNA of the CDR3: TGTGCCAGCACCCCAGATACGAGGTTGAACACTGAAGCTTTCTTT. This gives the protein CASTPDTRLNTEAFF. V usage is TRBV11-2 and J usage is TRBJ1-1; D gene ambiguous. V lost 7 bases, J lost 0 bases, and 15 bases lay in between. The CDR3 contains 15 residues. Germline lookup yields CDR1 SGHAT and CDR2 FQNNGV.

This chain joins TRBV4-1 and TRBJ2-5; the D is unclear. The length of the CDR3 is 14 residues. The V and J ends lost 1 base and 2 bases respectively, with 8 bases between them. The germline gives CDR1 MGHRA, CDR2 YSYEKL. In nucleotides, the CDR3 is TGCGCCAGCAGCCAAGTGGGTCTACAAGAGACCCAGTACTTC. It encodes CASSQVGLQETQYF.

This chain's CDR3 is CASSRPGTVNEKLFF. The CDR3 DNA follows: TGTGCCAGCAGTCGCCCCGGGACAGTCAATGAAAAACTGTTTTTT. The chain uses TRBV28 and TRBJ1-4; 7 nucleotides align to TRBD1. The CDR3 is 15 residues long. Germline CDR1 is MDHEN and CDR2 is SYDVKM. V lost 5 bases to trimming and J lost 5 bases; unmatched junction nucleotides: 8.

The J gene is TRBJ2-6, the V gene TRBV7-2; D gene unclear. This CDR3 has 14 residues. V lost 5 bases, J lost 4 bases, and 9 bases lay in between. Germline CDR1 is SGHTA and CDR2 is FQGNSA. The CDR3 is CASSPPRGANVLTF. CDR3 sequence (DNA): TGTGCCAGCAGCCCCCCGAGAGGGGCCAACGTCCTGACTTTC.

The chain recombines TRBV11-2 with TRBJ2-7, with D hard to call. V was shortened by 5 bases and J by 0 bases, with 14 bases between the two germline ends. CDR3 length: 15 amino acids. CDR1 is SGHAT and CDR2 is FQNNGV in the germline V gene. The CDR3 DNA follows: TGTGCCAGCAGCCTAACCGGGCCGAACTCCTACGAGCAGTACTTC. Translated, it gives CASSLTGPNSYEQYF.

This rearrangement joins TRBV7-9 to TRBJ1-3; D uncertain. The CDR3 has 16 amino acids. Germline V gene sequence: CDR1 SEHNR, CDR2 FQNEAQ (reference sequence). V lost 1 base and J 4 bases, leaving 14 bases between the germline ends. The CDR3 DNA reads TGTGCCAGCAGCTTAGGTAGCCCCCTGTCCGGAAACACCATATATTTT. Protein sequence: CASSLGSPLSGNTIYF.

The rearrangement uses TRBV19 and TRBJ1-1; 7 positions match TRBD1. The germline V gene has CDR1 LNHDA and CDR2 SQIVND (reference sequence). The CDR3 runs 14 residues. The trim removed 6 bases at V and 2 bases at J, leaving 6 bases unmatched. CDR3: CASRQGQINTEAFF. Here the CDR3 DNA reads TGTGCCAGTAGGCAGGGACAGATAAACACTGAAGCTTTCTTT.

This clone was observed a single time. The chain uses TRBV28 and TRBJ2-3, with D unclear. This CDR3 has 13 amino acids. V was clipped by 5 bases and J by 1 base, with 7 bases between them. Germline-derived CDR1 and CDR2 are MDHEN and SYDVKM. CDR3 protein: CASSSSRTDTQYF. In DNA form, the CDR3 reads TGTGCCAGCAGTAGCTCTCGCACAGATACGCAGTATTTT.

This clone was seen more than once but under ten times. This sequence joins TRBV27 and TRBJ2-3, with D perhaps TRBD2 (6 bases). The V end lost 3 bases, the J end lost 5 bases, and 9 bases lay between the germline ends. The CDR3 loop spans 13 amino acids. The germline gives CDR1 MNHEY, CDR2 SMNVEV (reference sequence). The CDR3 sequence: CASSFGAGDTQYF. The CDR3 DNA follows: TGTGCCAGCAGTTTTGGAGCGGGAGATACGCAGTATTTT.

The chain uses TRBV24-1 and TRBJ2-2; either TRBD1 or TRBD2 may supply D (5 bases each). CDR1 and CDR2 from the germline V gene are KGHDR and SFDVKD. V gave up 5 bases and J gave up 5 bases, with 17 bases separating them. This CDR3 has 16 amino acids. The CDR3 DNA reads TGTGCCACCAGTGGTGAACGGGGCTGGAGGACCGGGGAGCTGTTTTTT. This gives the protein CATSGERGWRTGELFF.

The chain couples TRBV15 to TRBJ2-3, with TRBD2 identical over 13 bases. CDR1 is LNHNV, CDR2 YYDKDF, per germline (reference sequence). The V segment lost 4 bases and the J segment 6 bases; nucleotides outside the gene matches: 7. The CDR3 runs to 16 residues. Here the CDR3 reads CATSKGLAGSADTQYF. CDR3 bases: TGTGCCACCAGCAAGGGACTAGCGGGGTCGGCGGATACGCAGTATTTT.

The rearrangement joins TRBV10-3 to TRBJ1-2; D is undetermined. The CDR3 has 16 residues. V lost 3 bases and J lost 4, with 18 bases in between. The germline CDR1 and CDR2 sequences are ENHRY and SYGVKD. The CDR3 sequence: CAISDTADDTTYGYTF. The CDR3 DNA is TGTGCCATCAGTGATACGGCAGACGACACCACCTATGGCTACACCTTC.

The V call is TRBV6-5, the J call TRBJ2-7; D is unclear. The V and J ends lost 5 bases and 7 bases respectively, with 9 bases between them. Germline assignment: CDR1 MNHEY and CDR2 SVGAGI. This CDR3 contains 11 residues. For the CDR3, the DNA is TGTGCCAGCAGTCACATCCGTGAGCAGTACTTC. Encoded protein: CASSHIREQYF.

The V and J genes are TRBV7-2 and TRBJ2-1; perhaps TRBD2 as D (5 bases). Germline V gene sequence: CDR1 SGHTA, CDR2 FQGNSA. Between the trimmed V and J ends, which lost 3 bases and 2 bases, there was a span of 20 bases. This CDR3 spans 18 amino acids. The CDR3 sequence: CASSFGGRGPGAYNEQFF. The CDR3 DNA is TGTGCCAGCAGCTTTGGAGGCCGAGGGCCAGGAGCCTACAATGAGCAGTTCTTC.

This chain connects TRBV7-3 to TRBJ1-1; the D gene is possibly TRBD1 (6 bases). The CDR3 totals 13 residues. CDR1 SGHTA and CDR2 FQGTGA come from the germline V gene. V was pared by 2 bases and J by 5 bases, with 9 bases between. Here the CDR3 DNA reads TGTGCCAGCAGCTTACTGGACAGAACTGAAGCTTTCTTT. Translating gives CASSLLDRTEAFF.

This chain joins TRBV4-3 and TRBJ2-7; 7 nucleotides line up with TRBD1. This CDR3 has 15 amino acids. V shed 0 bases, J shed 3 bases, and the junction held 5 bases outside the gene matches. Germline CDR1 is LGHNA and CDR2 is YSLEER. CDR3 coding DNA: TGCGCCAGCAGCCAAGATCGGGCAGGGGGCTACGAGCAGTACTTC. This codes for CASSQDRAGGYEQYF.

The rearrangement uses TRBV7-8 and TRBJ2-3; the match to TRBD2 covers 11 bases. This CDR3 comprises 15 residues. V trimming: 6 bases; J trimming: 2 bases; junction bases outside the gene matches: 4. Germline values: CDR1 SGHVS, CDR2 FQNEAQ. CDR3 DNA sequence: TGTGCCAGCAGTTTTAGCGGGGGGGCCACAGATACGCAGTATTTT. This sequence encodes CASSFSGGATDTQYF.